Listed here are 26 T cell receptor beta chains from one sample, sequenced in a study of tumor-infiltrating lymphocytes in primary liver carcinoma. Blood RNA originated from unsorted whole blood, with germline DNA additionally extracted. Constant-region priming of about 0.5 ug total RNA yielded TCR beta cDNA. Libraries of TCR beta came from three nested multiplex PCR rounds with slightly modified ARM-PCR. Forward primers for TRBV1-TRBV30 and a C-beta reverse primer served the first two PCR rounds, at approximately 10 cycles each. In TCRdb, the multiplex PCR reads were re-called with MiXCR into one record per CDR3 protein. The data show 300,000 to 350,000 distinct CDR3 sequences, around three fifths seen once. The sequenced sample was peripheral blood. The receptors originated from a man aged 35-49 years with primary liver carcinoma and hepatitis B virus infection.

Comments on this clonotype: Since a much larger clone is just one base distant, this may be a read error. The limits of the CDR3 on the DNA are not certain, so only TCRdb's listed CDR3 is given. This chain joins TRBV29-1 and TRBJ2-1; the table's D call, TRBD1, was not checked against the DNA. The CDR3 is 11 amino acids in total, end residues counted. Germline-derived CDR1 and CDR2 are SQVTM and ANQGSEA. The CDR3 sequence: CSVGDGAELFF.

The chain combines TRBV10-1 with TRBJ2-2; D is ambiguous. Looked up from germline, CDR1 is WNHNN and CDR2 is SYGVQD (reference sequence). This CDR3 region has 13 residues. The V end lost 0 bases, the J end lost 5 bases, and 4 bases lay between the germline ends. The CDR3: CASSESGTGELFF. In DNA form, the CDR3 reads TGCGCCAGCAGTGAGTCTGGTACCGGGGAGCTGTTTTTT.

This clonotype was counted ten times or more. V and J are TRBV6-2 or TRBV6-3 and TRBJ2-7; 7 positions agree with TRBD2. CDR1 and CDR2 from the germline V gene are MNHEY and SVGEGT. The V and J ends lost 0 bases and 5 bases, in that order; junction bases with no gene match: 7. The CDR3 covers 15 residues. CDR3 DNA sequence: TGTGCCAGCAGTTACTCGGCTAGCGGCCCGAACGAGCAGTACTTC. Protein: CASSYSASGPNEQYF.

The chain employs TRBV6-5 and TRBJ1-5; 9 bases align to TRBD1. The end of the DNA fits TRBJ2-3 better, so the J call may be wrong. The CDR3 has 14 amino acids. Looked up from germline, CDR1 is MNHEY and CDR2 is SVGAGI. This CDR3 reads CASSSGQGVKPQYF. For the CDR3, the DNA is TGTGCCAGCAGCTCGGGACAGGGCGTTAAGCCCCAGTATTTT.

This clonotype was observed a handful of times. The chain couples TRBV5-6 to TRBJ2-5; D remains ambiguous. This CDR3 has 11 amino acids. V was trimmed by 4 bases and J by 5 bases, leaving 6 bases between them. The germline V gene encodes CDR1 SGHDT and CDR2 YYEEEE. The CDR3: CASSAKETQYF. CDR3 DNA sequence: TGTGCCAGCAGCGCTAAGGAGACCCAGTACTTC.

Turning to this clonotype: This likely comes from a read error, as the CDR3 has no conserved phenylalanine or tryptophan at its end. The chain is built from TRBV10-2 and TRBJ2-3; D unresolved. With 8 bases removed from V and 6 bases from J, the gap between germline ends came to 12 bases. Germline-derived CDR1 and CDR2 are WSHSY and SAAADI. The CDR3 has 12 amino acids. The CDR3 DNA is TGCGCCAGCGGTTCTACAGCGGATACGCAGTATCTT. The encoded protein is CASGSTADTQYL.

This clonotype was detected many times. The V gene is TRBV11-1, the J gene TRBJ1-6; D is undetermined. The germline V and J ends were trimmed by 3 bases and 14 bases, with 14 bases remaining between them. Germline V lookup: CDR1 SGHAT, CDR2 FQDESV (reference sequence). The CDR3 loop spans 13 amino acids. In DNA, the CDR3 is TGTGCCAGCAGCTTTATCCGAGACGGGGCCCTCCACTTT. Residues: CASSFIRDGALHF.

On this clonotype: One end of the junction is discordant with germline, which a read error may explain. The chain carries TRBV6-1 and TRBJ1-2, with no clear D. This CDR3 spans 14 amino acids. The V gene's germline CDR1 is MNHNS and CDR2 SASEGT. The CDR3 DNA sequence: TGTGCCGGCAGTGAGCGGGCCACTGGCTATGGCTACACCTTC. Its translation: CAGSERATGYGYTF.

Concerning this clonotype: Since a much larger clone is just one base distant, this may be a read error. The gene calls are TRBV6-1 and TRBJ1-6; D gene uncertain. Germline V gene data show CDR1 as MNHNS and CDR2 as SASEGT. Trimming removed 2 bases at V and 4 bases at J, with 6 bases between. This CDR3 has 14 amino acids. DNA for the CDR3: TGTGCCAGCAGTGAACGGGCGTATAATTCACCCCTCCACTTT. Translation gives CASSERAYNSPLHF.

This clonotype was counted once. The chain recombines TRBV11-2 with TRBJ2-5, with TRBD1 matching 9 bases. The J segment lost 3 bases and the V segment lost 11 bases, leaving 10 bases of the junction unmatched. This CDR3 contains 14 residues. In germline, CDR1 is SGHAT, CDR2 FQNNGV. This CDR3 reads CAFSLDRGKETQYF. CDR3 DNA: TGTGCCTTCAGCCTGGACAGGGGAAAAGAGACCCAGTACTTC.

This clonotype was seen ten or more times. The chain employs TRBV29-1 and TRBJ2-3; no clear D. Trimming cost V 0 bases and J 6 bases, with 22 bases left between them. CDR3 length: 17 residues. The germline V gene has CDR1 SQVTM and CDR2 ANQGSEA. The DNA of the CDR3 is TGCAGCGTTGAAGATTTCAGTTCGAGCCACTCCACGGATACGCAGTATTTT. Protein product: CSVEDFSSSHSTDTQYF.

To note about this clonotype: A much larger clone differs by one base, so this may be a read error. V usage is TRBV6-1 and J usage is TRBJ2-7; possibly TRBD1 or TRBD2 for D (5 bases each). V was cut by 4 bases and J by 9 bases, with 25 bases left in between. This CDR3 spans 16 amino acids. Germline V gives CDR1 MNHNS, CDR2 SASEGT. DNA for the CDR3: TGTGCCAGCAGTGGGGCTCTGGGGCAGCGGACGCACGGGCAGTACTTC. Its protein is CASSGALGQRTHGQYF.

The rearrangement links TRBV5-4 to TRBJ2-3; possible D gene TRBD2, 7 bases. Germline lookup yields CDR1 SGHNT and CDR2 YYREEE (reference sequence). Trimming left V 4 bases short and J 3 bases short, with 12 bases between. The CDR3 runs 14 residues. The CDR3 loop is CASSGGGGTDTQYF. CDR3 DNA: TGTGCCAGCAGCGGAGGGGGGGGTACAGATACGCAGTATTTT. The entire variable domain, with the rest obtained from reference TRBV5-4 and TRBJ2-3, is as follows: ETGVTQSPTHLIKTRGQQVTLRCSSQSGHNTVSWYQQALGQGPQFIFQYYREEENGRGNFPPRFSGLQFPNYSSELNVNALELDDSALYLCASSGGGGTDTQYFGPGTRLTVL.

This chain connects TRBV5-1 to TRBJ2-6; TRBD1 is a possible D gene (5 bases). V was pared by 2 bases and J by 4 bases, with 10 bases between. The CDR3 covers 15 residues. Germline CDR1 is SGHRS and CDR2 is YFSETQ. The CDR3 spells CASSFLGVGANVLTF. CDR3 in DNA: TGCGCCAGCAGCTTTCTAGGGGTCGGGGCCAACGTCCTGACTTTC.

In regard to this clonotype: It may be a read error: a sequence one base away is much more abundant. This chain uses TRBV4-1 with TRBJ1-2, with unresolved D. The germline V gene encodes CDR1 MGHRA and CDR2 YSYEKL. The CDR3 has 16 residues. The V gene lost 0 bases and the J gene lost 4 bases, with 15 bases spanning the gap. This CDR3 reads CASSQDTGDWGYGYTF. The CDR3 DNA follows: TGCGCCAGCAGCCAAGATACTGGGGATTGGGGCTATGGCTACACCTTC.

The chain carries TRBV28 and TRBJ2-1, with TRBD1 identical over 7 bases. The CDR3 extends over 16 amino acids. V lost 5 bases, J lost 7 bases, and 14 bases stayed unmatched. The V gene's germline CDR1 is MDHEN and CDR2 SYDVKM. The CDR3 reads CASSLQGPLGSNEQFF. CDR3 in DNA: TGTGCCAGCAGTCTACAGGGGCCATTGGGTAGTAATGAGCAGTTCTTC.

The chain joins TRBV7-9 to TRBJ1-1; D not resolved. The germline CDR1 and CDR2 sequences are SEHNR and FQNEAQ (reference sequence). The CDR3 runs to 12 residues. V was cut by 7 bases and J by 7 bases, with 13 bases left in between. CDR3 residues: CASIYGVSEAFF. CDR3 coding DNA: TGTGCCAGCATCTACGGGGTTAGTGAAGCTTTCTTT.

The sample holds one count of this clonotype. A single base separates this from a much larger clone, so it may be a read error. The chain employs TRBV5-1 and TRBJ2-1; the match to TRBD2 covers 7 bases. CDR1 and CDR2 from the germline V gene are SGHRS and YFSETQ. The CDR3 spans 16 residues. The CDR3 loop is CASSLGAGKGANEQSF. CDR3 sequence (DNA): TGCGCCAGCAGCTTGGGAGCGGGAAAAGGGGCCAATGAGCAGTCCTTC.

Regarding this clonotype: This likely comes from a read error, as the CDR3 has no conserved phenylalanine or tryptophan at its end. The DNA is omitted, as the CDR3 cannot be located on it reliably, and the CDR3 follows TCRdb's listing. The rearrangement links TRBV4-3 to TRBJ2-2; the D call of TRBD2 is as the table states it, not checked on the DNA. Germline V gene sequence: CDR1 LGHNA, CDR2 YSLEER. From its first to its last residue, the CDR3 has 19 amino acids. CDR3 sequence: CASSLRPRTSGSGAGEPFS.

This clonotype was counted ten times or more. This chain uses TRBV11-2 with TRBJ2-7; 7 bases line up with TRBD2. Germline V lookup: CDR1 SGHAT, CDR2 FQNNGV. The CDR3 has 17 amino acids. V dropped 7 bases and J dropped 4; count of bases not matched to a gene: 19. The CDR3 nucleotides are TGTGCCAGCATTCTAGTGGAAGGAGCGGGAAGTGAGTACGAGCAGTACTTC. It is translated as CASILVEGAGSEYEQYF.

Concerning this clonotype itself: An end of the junction differs from the germline gene, which may be a read error. The chain carries TRBV6-1 and TRBJ2-7; TRBD2 agrees at 10 bases. This CDR3 contains 13 residues. CDR1 and CDR2 from the germline V gene are MNHNS and SASEGT. CDR3 in DNA: TGTGTCAGCGGGGGGGAATACTCCTACGAACAGTACTTC. Protein sequence: CVSGGEYSYEQYF.

This clonotype came up many times. The chain couples TRBV6-6 to TRBJ1-5; 7 nucleotides align to TRBD1. With 2 bases clipped from V and 1 base from J, the junction kept 5 bases outside the gene matches. Germline CDR1 is MNHNY and CDR2 is SVGAGI (reference sequence). The CDR3 is 16 amino acids. CDR3 sequence reads: CASSYQTGDSNQPQHF. The DNA of the CDR3 is TGTGCCAGCAGTTACCAAACAGGGGACAGCAATCAGCCCCAGCATTTT.

This chain links TRBV5-5 with TRBJ1-4, with 7 bases fitting TRBD1. Germline lookup yields CDR1 SGHKS and CDR2 YYEKEE (reference sequence). V lost 6 bases to trimming and J lost 2 bases; unmatched junction nucleotides: 10. CDR3 length: 16 amino acids. The CDR3 loop is CASNFLQGRTNEKLFF. The CDR3 DNA reads as TGTGCCAGCAACTTCTTACAGGGGAGGACTAATGAAAAACTGTTTTTT.

This clonotype has only one observation. This could be a read error, since a much larger clone is one nucleotide away. The rearrangement links TRBV5-1 to TRBJ2-3; 9 bases agree with TRBD2. The length of the CDR3 is 15 residues. Germline CDR1 SGHRS, CDR2 YFSETQ. The junction had 9 bases not matched to a gene; V was cut back by 6 bases and J by 4 bases. The CDR3 protein is CASNFRAGGPDTQYF. CDR3 nucleotide sequence: TGCGCCAGCAACTTTCGAGCGGGGGGCCCAGATACGCAGTATTTT.

Comment on this clonotype: The junction does not match germline at one end; this may be a read error. The V gene is TRBV29-1, the J gene TRBJ2-3, with D possibly called TRBD1 or TRBD2 (5 bases each). The CDR3 is 14 amino acids. CDR1 is SQVTM and CDR2 is ANQGSEA in the germline V gene. The CDR3: CSVNPGTSIDTQYF. The DNA of the CDR3 is TGCAGCGTTAATCCAGGGACCAGCATAGATACGCAGTATTTT.

The table lists this clonotype with a count of one. The genes are TRBV11-2 and TRBJ2-5; possible D gene TRBD2, 5 bases. V lost 7 bases, J lost 5 bases, and 14 bases lay in between. The CDR3 is 13 residues long. In germline, CDR1 is SGHAT, CDR2 FQNNGV. The CDR3 nucleotides are TGTGCCAGCATGATAGTGGGAGTGGAGACCCAGTACTTC. Encoded protein: CASMIVGVETQYF.